This T cell receptor (beta chain) came from a study of vaccination effects on CD4 cells after COVID-19. The germline V and J ends were trimmed by 5 bases and 11 bases, with 16 bases remaining between them. Germline V gives CDR1 SGHRS, CDR2 YFSETQ. The CDR3 runs to 12 residues. The protocol was immunoSEQ multiplex PCR, while the TCRdb copy is restricted to in-frame clones and leaves out a portion. The table lists tens of thousands of clones, approximately 78% of them singletons. Regarding this clone: Its target is unknown.

Following an approximately eleven-day culture, CD4+ T cells were purified. The individual was infected with SARS-CoV-2 between March and December 2020, as confirmed by PCR. The receptor comes from a human donor who had a prior SARS-CoV-2 infection. This chain connects TRBV5-1 to TRBJ1-1; D possibly corresponds to TRBD1 (6 bases). This sample comprised CD4+ T cells from PBMCs cultured without peptide, obtained before COVID-19 vaccination. CDR3 in amino acids: CASRGQGKAAFF. The CDR3 nucleotides are TGCGCCAGCAGGGGGCAGGGGAAAGCGGCTTTCTTT.